This T cell receptor (beta chain) was identified during a study of T cells after yellow fever vaccination. Notes on the study in general: Reappearing after the booster were most of the clones from primary vaccination (approximately 96% CD4, approximately 86% CD8).

Of note for this clonotype: The antigen remains unidentified.

TCR cDNA was made by 5'RACE template switching, adding a universal primer site and UMIs. One entry per CDR3 protein, called by TCRdb with MiXCR from the 5' RACE reads. Found here are 340,000 or so distinct CDR3 sequences, under 15% of them singletons; the top ten hold more than 3%. The CDR3 loop spans 14 amino acids. Trimming removed 2 bases from V and 3 bases from J, with 10 bases in between. The germline V gene encodes CDR1 DFQATT and CDR2 SNEGSKA (reference sequence). J is TRBJ2-2 and V is TRBV20-1; D gene ambiguous. This receptor was taken from a man aged 18 to 30 who received the YFV17D yellow fever vaccine. The sequencing used CD4+ T cells sorted from PBMCs, collected 15 days after the yellow fever booster vaccination. The DNA of the CDR3 is TGCAGTGCTAGATTAGTTTGGGACACCGGGGAGCTGTTTTTT. Its protein product is CSARLVWDTGELFF.